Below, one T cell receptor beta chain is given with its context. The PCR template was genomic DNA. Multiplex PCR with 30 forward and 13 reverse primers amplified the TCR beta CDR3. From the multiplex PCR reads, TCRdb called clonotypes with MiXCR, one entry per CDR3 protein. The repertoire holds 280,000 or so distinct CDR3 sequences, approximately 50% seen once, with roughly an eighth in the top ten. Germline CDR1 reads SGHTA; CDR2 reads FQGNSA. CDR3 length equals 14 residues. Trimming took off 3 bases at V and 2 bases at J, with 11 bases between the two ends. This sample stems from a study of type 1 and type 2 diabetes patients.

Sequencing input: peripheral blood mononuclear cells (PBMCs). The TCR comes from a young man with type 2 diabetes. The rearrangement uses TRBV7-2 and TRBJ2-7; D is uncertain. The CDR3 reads CASSLIQRTYEQYF. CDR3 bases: TGTGCCAGCAGCTTGATACAGCGAACCTACGAGCAGTACTTC.